This TCR beta chain was observed in a study of regulatory T cells in long-lasting Graves disease. Described time point: persistent/refractory GD, antithyroid drugs over 5 years with positive TRAb. The TCR library was prepared using RNA isolated from PBMCs. For TCR beta, libraries came from iRepertoire HTBI primers and Arm-PCR of CDR3 regions. MiXCR was run by TCRdb on the multiplex PCR reads, yielding one entry per CDR3 protein. The sample holds around 460,000 distinct CDR3 sequences, approximately 22% seen once. The CDR3 contains 15 residues. V was pared by 6 bases and J by 4 bases, with 8 bases of the junction left unmatched. The germline gives CDR1 MNHNS, CDR2 SASEGT.

This chain uses TRBV6-1 with TRBJ1-5, with 8 nucleotides matching TRBD1. Sequences were derived from peripheral blood mononuclear cells (PBMCs), sampled when the disease was refractory, from a patient treated with antithyroid drugs. The TCR was taken from a female donor with Graves disease. CDR3 coding DNA: TGTGCCAGCAGCCGCGGACAGGGCCTTAATCAGCCCCAGCATTTT. Its translation is CASSRGQGLNQPQHF.